These T cell receptor beta chains were read from a single sample in a study of blood T cell repertoires in COVID-19. The assay was immunoSEQ multiplex PCR, and TCRdb's table has in-frame clones only and misses some. The sample contains around 58,000 clones, about 88% of which appear only once. The sequenced sample was peripheral blood. These receptors all stem from a woman aged 60-75 years with COVID-19, enrolled during active disease. The CDR3 runs from the conserved cysteine through the conserved F or W. Fields, in order: D gene, J gene, clone size, V gene, CDR3 protein, CDR3 DNA. A D gene is named only where the DNA matches it firmly. For some rows the clone size is stated as once, few or many, or as a class when expanded; others skip it.

TRBD2 TRBJ2-5 NA TRBV6-5 CASSYSTGTGGTQYF TGTGCCAGCAGTTACTCGACTGGAACGGGAGGGACCCAGTACTTC
TRBD1 TRBJ1-1 NA TRBV7-9 CAGDRTQGNMNTEAFF TGTGCCGGGGACAGGACACAAGGAAATATGAACACTGAAGCTTTCTTT
TRBD2 TRBJ2-5 NA TRBV18 CASSATSGETQYF TGTGCCAGCTCGGCGACTAGCGGGGAGACCCAGTACTTC
NA TRBJ2-5 NA TRBV5-1 CASSLAVGQKETQYF TGCGCCAGCAGCTTGGCCGTAGGACAGAAAGAGACCCAGTACTTC
NA TRBJ1-2 NA TRBV6-5 CASSYSWTAPMGYTF TGTGCCAGCAGTTACTCCTGGACAGCTCCTATGGGCTACACCTTC
NA TRBJ1-5 NA TRBV3-1/TRBV3-2 CASSQDGGTGQPQHF TGTGCCAGCAGCCAAGATGGCGGGACGGGGCAGCCCCAGCATTTT
NA TRBJ1-4 NA TRBV10-3 CAISEQGTDEKLFF TGTGCCATCAGCGAACAGGGAACGGATGAAAAACTGTTTTTT
NA TRBJ1-1 NA TRBV27 CASSFWVGGTEAFF TGTGCCAGCAGTTTTTGGGTGGGGGGGACTGAAGCTTTCTTT
TRBD1 TRBJ2-5 NA TRBV4-3 CASSQTGTEETQYF TGCGCCAGCAGCCAAACCGGGACAGAAGAGACCCAGTACTTC
NA TRBJ2-7 NA TRBV2 CASSVIRGNEQYF TGTGCCAGCAGTGTGATTCGAGGCAACGAGCAGTACTTC
NA TRBJ1-6 once TRBV5-6 CASSPWNWWRPLHF TGTGCCAGCAGCCCGTGGAACTGGTGGAGGCCCCTCCACTTT
NA TRBJ1-1 once TRBV11-3 CASSPQRTGEVFF TGTGCCAGCAGCCCGCAGAGGACCGGGGAAGTTTTCTTT
NA TRBJ1-4 NA TRBV28 CASSPAGPNEKLFF TGTGCCAGCAGTCCGGCAGGGCCTAATGAAAAACTGTTTTTT
NA TRBJ1-5 NA TRBV7-8 CASSPFVGDQPQHF TGTGCCAGCAGCCCGTTCGTCGGGGATCAGCCCCAGCATTTT
NA TRBJ2-7 NA TRBV18 CASSPPSGPYEQYF TGTGCCAGCTCACCACCCTCTGGGCCCTACGAGCAGTACTTC
NA TRBJ1-5 NA TRBV5-5 CASTDKNGIDNQPQHF TGTGCCAGCACCGATAAAAACGGGATAGACAATCAGCCCCAGCATTTT
NA TRBJ2-4 NA TRBV6-5 CASSSRLAKNIQYF TGTGCCAGCAGTTCCCGACTAGCCAAAAACATTCAGTACTTC